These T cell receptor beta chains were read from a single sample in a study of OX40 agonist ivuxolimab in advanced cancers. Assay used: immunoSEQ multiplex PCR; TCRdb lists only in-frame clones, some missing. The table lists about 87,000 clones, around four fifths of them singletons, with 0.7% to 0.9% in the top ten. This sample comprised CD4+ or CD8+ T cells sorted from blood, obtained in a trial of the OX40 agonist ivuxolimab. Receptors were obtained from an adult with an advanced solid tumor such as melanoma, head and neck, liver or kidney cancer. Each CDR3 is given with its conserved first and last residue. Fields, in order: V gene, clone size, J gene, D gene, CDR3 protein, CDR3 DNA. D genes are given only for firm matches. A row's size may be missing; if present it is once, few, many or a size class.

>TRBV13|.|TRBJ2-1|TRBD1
CASSLRQPGTGDHEQFF
TGTGCCAGCAGCTTAAGGCAGCCAGGGACAGGGGACCATGAGCAGTTCTTC
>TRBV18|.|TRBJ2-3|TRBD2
CASSQRASGGRTDTQYF
TGTGCCAGCTCACAACGGGCTAGCGGGGGCCGCACAGATACGCAGTATTTT
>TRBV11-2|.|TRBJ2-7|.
CASSSYRVPNHYEQYF
TGTGCCAGCAGCTCCTACCGGGTCCCCAACCACTACGAGCAGTACTTC
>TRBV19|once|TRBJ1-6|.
CASSIVGTINSPLHF
TGTGCCAGTAGTATAGTCGGCACCATAAATTCACCCCTCCACTTT
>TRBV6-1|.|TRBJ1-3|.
CASTQLISSGNTIYF
TGTGCCAGCACCCAACTAATTTCTTCTGGAAACACCATATATTTT
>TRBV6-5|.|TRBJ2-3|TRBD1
CASRSTGGRRDTQYF
TGTGCCAGCAGGAGTACAGGGGGCCGAAGAGATACGCAGTATTTT
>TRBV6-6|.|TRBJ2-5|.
CASSYGGRVETQYF
TGTGCCAGCAGTTACGGGGGGCGGGTAGAGACCCAGTACTTC
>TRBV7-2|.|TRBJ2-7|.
CASSLRGTPSVYEQYF
TGTGCCAGCAGCTTAAGAGGGACGCCTTCAGTCTACGAGCAGTACTTC
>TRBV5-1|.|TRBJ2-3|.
CASSFTGSGTDTQYF
TGCGCCAGCAGCTTTACAGGGAGCGGCACAGATACGCAGTATTTT
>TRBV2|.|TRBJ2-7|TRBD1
CASSSEQGFGQYF
TGTGCCAGCAGTTCTGAACAGGGGTTTGGGCAGTACTTC
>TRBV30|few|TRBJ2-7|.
CAWTREVRLYEQYF
TGTGCCTGGACCAGGGAGGTCCGGCTCTACGAGCAGTACTTC
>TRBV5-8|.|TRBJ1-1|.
CASSLGGQTVAFF
TGTGCCAGCAGCTTGGGTGGACAGACCGTCGCTTTCTTT
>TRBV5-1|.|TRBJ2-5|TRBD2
CASSPSGTSGGAGETQYF
TGCGCCAGCAGCCCGTCCGGGACTAGCGGGGGGGCAGGAGAGACCCAGTACTTC
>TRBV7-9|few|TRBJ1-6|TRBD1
CATKDRAGNSPLHF
TGTGCCACTAAAGACAGGGCAGGGAATTCACCCCTCCACTTT
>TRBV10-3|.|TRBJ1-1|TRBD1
CAIREYGTGLNTEAFF
TGTGCCATCAGGGAATATGGGACAGGTTTGAACACTGAAGCTTTCTTT
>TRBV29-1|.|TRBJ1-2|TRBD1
CSVGQGAGYGYTF
TGCAGCGTCGGACAGGGGGCTGGGTATGGCTACACCTTC
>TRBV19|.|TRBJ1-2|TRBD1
CASSSLGQGLYGYTF
TGTGCCAGTAGTTCCCTCGGACAGGGTTTATATGGCTACACCTTC
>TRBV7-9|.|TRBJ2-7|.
CASSSSSYEQYF
TGTGCCAGCAGCTCCAGCTCCTACGAGCAGTACTTC
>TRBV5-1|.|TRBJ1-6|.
CASSHELQGSPLHF
TGCGCCAGCAGCCACGAGCTGCAGGGGTCACCCCTCCACTTT
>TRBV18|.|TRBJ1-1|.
CASSPGLMTEAFF
TGTGCCAGCTCACCCGGACTTATGACTGAAGCTTTCTTT
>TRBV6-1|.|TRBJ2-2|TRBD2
CASSRDYSGTGELFF
TGTGCCAGCAGCCGGGACTACTCGGGCACCGGGGAGCTGTTTTTT
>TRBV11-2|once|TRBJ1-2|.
CASSTMDFGGYTF
TGTGCCAGCAGCACAATGGACTTTGGAGGCTACACCTTC
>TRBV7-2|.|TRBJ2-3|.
CASSLGLVDSSFTDTQYF
TGTGCCAGCAGCTTAGGATTGGTAGACTCTTCTTTCACAGATACGCAGTATTTT
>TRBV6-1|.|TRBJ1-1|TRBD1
CASSGQGSGTEAFF
TGTGCCAGCAGTGGACAGGGTTCGGGGACTGAAGCTTTCTTT
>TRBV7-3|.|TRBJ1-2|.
CASSLGQNYGYTF
TGTGCCAGCAGCTTGGGCCAGAATTATGGCTACACCTTC
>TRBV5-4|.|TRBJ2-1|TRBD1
CASSLSQGANEQFF
TGTGCCAGCAGCTTGAGTCAGGGGGCAAATGAGCAGTTCTTC